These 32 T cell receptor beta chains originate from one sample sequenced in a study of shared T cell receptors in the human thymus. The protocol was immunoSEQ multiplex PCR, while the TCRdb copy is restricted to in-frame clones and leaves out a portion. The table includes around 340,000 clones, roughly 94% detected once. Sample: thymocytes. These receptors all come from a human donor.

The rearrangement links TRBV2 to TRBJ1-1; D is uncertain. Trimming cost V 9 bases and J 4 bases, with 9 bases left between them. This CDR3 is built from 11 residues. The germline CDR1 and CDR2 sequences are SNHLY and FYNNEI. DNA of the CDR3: TGTGCCAGTCCCTGGGCCACTGAAGCTTTCTTT. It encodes CASPWATEAFF. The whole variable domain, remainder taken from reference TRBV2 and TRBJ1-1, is EPEVTQTPSHQVTQMGQEVILRCVPISNHLYFYWYRQILGQKVEFLVSFYNNEISEKSEIFDDQFSVERPDGSNFTLKIRSTKLEDSAMYFCASPWATEAFFGQGTRLTVV.

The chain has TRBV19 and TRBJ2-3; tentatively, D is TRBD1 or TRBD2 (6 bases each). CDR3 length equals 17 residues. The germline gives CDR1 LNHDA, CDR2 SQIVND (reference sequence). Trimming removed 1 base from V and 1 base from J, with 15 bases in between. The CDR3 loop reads CASSIAAGWGRTDTQYF. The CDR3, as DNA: TGTGCCAGTAGTATAGCTGCGGGATGGGGGCGCACAGATACGCAGTATTTT.

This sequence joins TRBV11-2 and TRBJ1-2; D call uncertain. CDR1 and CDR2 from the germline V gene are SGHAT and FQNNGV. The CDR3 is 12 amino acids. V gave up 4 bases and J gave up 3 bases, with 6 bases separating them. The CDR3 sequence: CASSSEDYGYTF. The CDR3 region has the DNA TGTGCCAGCAGCTCAGAGGACTATGGCTACACCTTC.

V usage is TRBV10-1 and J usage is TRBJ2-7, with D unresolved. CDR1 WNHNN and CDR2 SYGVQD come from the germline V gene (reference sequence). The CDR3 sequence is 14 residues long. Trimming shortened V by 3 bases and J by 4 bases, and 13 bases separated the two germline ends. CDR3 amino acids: CASSDDFSDYEQYF. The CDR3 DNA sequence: TGCGCCAGCAGTGACGATTTTTCTGATTACGAGCAGTACTTC.

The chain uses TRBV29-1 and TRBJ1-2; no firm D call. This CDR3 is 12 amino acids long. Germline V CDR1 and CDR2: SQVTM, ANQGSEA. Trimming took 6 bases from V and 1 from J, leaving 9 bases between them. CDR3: CSVADGNYGYTF. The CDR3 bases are TGCAGCGTCGCGGACGGTAACTATGGCTACACCTTC.

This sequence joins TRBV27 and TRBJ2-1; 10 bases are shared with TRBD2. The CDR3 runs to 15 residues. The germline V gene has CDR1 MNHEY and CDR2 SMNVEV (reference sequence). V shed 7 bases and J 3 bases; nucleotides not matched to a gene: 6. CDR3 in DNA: TGTGCCAGCACACCCGGGACTAGCGTCTACAATGAGCAGTTCTTC. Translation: CASTPGTSVYNEQFF.

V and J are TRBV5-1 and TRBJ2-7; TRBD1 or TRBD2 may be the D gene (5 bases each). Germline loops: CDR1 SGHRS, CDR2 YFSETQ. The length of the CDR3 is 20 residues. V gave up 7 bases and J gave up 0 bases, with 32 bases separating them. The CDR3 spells CASEAGSGERADTLSYEQYF. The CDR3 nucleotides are TGCGCCAGCGAAGCAGGGAGTGGGGAGAGGGCCGACACTCTCTCCTACGAGCAGTACTTC.

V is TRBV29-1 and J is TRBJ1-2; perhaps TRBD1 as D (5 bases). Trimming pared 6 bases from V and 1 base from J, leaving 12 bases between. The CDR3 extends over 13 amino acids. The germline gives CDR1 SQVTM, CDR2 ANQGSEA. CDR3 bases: TGCAGCGTAATCTGGGACTTTAACTATGGCTACACCTTC. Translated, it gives CSVIWDFNYGYTF.

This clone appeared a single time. The CDR3 region is CASYPIPLVLGTDTQYF. In nucleotides, the CDR3 is TGTGCCAGTTACCCCATCCCCCTAGTTCTAGGCACAGATACGCAGTATTTT. The V gene is TRBV7-8, the J gene TRBJ2-3; no clear D gene. The V gene's germline CDR1 is SGHVS and CDR2 FQNEAQ. V was pared by 9 bases and J by 1 base, with 23 bases between. The CDR3 extends over 17 amino acids.

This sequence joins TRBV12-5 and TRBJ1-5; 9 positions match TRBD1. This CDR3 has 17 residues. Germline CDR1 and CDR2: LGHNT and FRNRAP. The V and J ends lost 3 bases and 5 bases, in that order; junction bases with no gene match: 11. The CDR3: CASGLTGTGKGHQPQHF. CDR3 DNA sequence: TGTGCTAGTGGTTTAACCGGGACAGGGAAAGGGCATCAGCCCCAGCATTTT.

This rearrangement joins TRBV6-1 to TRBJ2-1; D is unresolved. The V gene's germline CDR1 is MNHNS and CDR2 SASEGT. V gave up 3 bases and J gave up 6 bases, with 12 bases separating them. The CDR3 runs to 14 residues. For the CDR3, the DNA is TGTGCCAGCAGTGACGCGTTTAACCGCAATGAGCAGTTCTTC. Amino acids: CASSDAFNRNEQFF.

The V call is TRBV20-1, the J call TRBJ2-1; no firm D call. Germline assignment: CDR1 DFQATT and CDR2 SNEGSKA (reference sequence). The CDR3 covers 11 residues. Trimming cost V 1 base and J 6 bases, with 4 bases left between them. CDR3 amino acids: CSARVPNEQFF. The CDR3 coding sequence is TGCAGTGCTAGAGTTCCCAATGAGCAGTTCTTC.

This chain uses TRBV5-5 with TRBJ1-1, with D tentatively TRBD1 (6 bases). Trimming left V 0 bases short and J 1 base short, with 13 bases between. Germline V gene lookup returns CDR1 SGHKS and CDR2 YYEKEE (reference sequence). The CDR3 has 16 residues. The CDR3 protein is CASSLARTVQNTEAFF. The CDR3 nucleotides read TGTGCCAGCAGCTTGGCCCGGACAGTTCAGAACACTGAAGCTTTCTTT.

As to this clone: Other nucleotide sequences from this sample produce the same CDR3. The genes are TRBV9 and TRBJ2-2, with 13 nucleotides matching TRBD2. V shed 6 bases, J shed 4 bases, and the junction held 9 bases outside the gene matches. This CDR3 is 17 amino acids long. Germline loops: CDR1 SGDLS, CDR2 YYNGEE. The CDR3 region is CASTVGLAGAGTGELFF. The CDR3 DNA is TGTGCCAGCACCGTCGGACTAGCGGGAGCGGGCACCGGGGAGCTGTTTTTT.

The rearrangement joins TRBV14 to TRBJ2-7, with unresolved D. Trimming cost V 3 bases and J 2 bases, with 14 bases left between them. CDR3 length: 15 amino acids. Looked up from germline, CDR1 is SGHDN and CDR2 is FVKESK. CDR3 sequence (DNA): TGTGCCAGCAGCCACCCCATAGGGCCCCCCTACGAGCAGTACTTC. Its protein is CASSHPIGPPYEQYF.

The CDR3, as DNA: TGTGCCAGTACCGGTGGGACTAGCGGCCTCGGTGAGCAGTTCTTC. Residues: CASTGGTSGLGEQFF. This rearrangement joins TRBV28 to TRBJ2-1; 11 bases are a match to TRBD2. Germline loops: CDR1 MDHEN, CDR2 SYDVKM. The CDR3 is made up of 15 amino acids. The V gene end was trimmed by 9 bases and the J gene end by 9 bases; junction bases not matched to a gene: 13.

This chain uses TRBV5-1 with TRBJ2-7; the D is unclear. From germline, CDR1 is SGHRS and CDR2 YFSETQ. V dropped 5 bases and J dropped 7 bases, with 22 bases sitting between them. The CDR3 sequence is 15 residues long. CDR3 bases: TGCGCCAGCAGAAGGAGTGGATCCTCAGGACGGGAGCAGTACTTC. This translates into CASRRSGSSGREQYF.

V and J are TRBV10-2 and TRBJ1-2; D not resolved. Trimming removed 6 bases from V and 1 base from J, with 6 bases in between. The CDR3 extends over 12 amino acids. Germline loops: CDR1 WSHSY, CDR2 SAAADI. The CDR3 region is CASSTDNYGYTF. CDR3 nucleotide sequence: TGCGCCAGCAGCACAGATAACTATGGCTACACCTTC.

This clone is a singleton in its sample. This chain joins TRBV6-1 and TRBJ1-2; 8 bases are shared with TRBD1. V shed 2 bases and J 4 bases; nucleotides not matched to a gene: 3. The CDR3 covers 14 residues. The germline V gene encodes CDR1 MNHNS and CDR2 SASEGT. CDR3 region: CASSEKGQAYGYTF. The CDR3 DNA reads TGTGCCAGCAGTGAAAAGGGACAGGCCTATGGCTACACCTTC.

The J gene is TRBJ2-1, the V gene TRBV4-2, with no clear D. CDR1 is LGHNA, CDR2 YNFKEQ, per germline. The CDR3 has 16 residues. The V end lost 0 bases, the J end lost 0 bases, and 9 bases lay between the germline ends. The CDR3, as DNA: TGTGCCAGCAGCCAAGATATCCTCAGCTCCTACAATGAGCAGTTCTTC. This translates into CASSQDILSSYNEQFF.

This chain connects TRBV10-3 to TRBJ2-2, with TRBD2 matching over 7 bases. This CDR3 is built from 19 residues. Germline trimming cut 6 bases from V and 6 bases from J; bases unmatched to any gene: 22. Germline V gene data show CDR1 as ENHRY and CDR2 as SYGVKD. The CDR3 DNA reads TGTGCCATCAGCGGCCGCCAGGGACTCGCGGGAGTACCGTCCGGGGAGCTGTTTTTT. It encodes CAISGRQGLAGVPSGELFF.

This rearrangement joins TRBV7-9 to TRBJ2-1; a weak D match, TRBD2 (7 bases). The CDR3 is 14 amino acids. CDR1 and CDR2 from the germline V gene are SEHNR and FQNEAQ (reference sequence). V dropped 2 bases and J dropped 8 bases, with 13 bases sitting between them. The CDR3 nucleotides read TGTGCCAGCAGCTTAACAGGGACTACCCATGAGCAGTTCTTC. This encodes CASSLTGTTHEQFF.

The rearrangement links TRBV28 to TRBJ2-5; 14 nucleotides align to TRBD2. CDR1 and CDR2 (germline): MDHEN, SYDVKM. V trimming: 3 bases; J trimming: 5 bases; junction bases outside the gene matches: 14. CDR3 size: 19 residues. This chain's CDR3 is CASSFQTGTSGSSMETQYF. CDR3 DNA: TGTGCCAGCAGTTTCCAAACCGGGACTAGCGGGAGTAGTATGGAGACCCAGTACTTC.

CDR3 in DNA: TGTGCCAGCAGCCTCGGGGGCTACGAGCAGTACTTC. Translated, it gives CASSLGGYEQYF. The chain links TRBV5-6 to TRBJ2-7, with D perhaps TRBD2 (6 bases). CDR3 length: 12 amino acids. Trimming pared 4 bases from V and 3 bases from J, leaving 8 bases between. Germline V gene sequence: CDR1 SGHDT, CDR2 YYEEEE.

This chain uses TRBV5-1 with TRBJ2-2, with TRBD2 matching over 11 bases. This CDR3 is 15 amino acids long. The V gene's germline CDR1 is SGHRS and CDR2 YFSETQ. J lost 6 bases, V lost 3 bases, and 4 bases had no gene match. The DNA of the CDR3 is TGCGCCAGCAGCTATAGCGGGAGGGGGCCCGGGGAGCTGTTTTTT. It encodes CASSYSGRGPGELFF.

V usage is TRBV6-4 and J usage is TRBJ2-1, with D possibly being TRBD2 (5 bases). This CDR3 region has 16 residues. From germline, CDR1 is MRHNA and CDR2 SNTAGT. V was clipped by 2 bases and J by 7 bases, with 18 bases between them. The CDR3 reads CASSDHLTTSLNEQFF. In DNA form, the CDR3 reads TGTGCCAGCAGTGACCACCTAACAACTAGTTTAAATGAGCAGTTCTTC.

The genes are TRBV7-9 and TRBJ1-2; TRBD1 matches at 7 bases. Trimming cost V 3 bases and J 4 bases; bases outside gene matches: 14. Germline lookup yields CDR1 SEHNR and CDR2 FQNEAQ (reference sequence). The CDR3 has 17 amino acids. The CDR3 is CASSFGNNRGPAYGYTF. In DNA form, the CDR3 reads TGTGCCAGCAGCTTCGGGAATAACAGGGGCCCGGCCTATGGCTACACCTTC. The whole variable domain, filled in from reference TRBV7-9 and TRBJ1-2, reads DTGVSQNPRHKITKRGQNVTFRCDPISEHNRLYWYRQTLGQGPEFLTYFQNEAQLEKSRLLSDRFSAERPKGSFSTLEIQRTEQGDSAMYLCASSFGNNRGPAYGYTFGSGTRLTVV.

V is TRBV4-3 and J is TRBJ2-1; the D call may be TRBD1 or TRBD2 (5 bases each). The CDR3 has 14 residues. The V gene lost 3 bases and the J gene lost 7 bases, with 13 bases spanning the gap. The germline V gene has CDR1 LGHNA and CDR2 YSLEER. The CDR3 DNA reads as TGCGCCAGCAGCCAGGGGACCGTGAGGAATGAGCAGTTCTTC. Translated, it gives CASSQGTVRNEQFF.

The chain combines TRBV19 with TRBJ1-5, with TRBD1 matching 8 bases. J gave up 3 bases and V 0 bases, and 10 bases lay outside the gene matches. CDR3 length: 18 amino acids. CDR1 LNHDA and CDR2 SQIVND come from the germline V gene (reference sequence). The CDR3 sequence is CASSIESGGYDNNQPQHF. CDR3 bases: TGTGCCAGTAGTATAGAATCAGGGGGCTACGATAACAATCAGCCCCAGCATTTT. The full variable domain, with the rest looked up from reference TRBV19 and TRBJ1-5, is DGGITQSPKYLFRKEGQNVTLSCEQNLNHDAMYWYRQDPGQGLRLIYYSQIVNDFQKGDIAEGYSVSREKKESFPLTVTSAQKNPTAFYLCASSIESGGYDNNQPQHFGDGTRLSIL.

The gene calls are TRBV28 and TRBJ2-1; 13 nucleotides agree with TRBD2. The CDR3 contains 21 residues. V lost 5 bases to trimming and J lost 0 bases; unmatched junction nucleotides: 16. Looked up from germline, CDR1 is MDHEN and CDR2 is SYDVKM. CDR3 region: CASSRTSGRPKSSSSYNEQFF. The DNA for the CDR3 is TGTGCCAGCAGTCGGACTAGCGGGAGACCTAAGTCGTCGAGCTCCTACAATGAGCAGTTCTTC.

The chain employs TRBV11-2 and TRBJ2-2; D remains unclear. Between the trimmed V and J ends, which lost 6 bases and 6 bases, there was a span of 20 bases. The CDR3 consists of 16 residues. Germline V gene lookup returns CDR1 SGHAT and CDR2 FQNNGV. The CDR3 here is CASSYLRPRWSGELFF. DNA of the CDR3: TGTGCCAGCAGTTATCTTAGACCCCGATGGTCCGGGGAGCTGTTTTTT.

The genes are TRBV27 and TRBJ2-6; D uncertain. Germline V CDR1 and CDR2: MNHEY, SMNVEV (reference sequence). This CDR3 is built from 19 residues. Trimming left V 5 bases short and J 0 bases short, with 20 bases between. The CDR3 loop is CASSPCKTPEDSGANVLTF. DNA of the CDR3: TGTGCCAGCAGTCCCTGTAAGACCCCCGAGGACTCTGGGGCCAACGTCCTGACTTTC.